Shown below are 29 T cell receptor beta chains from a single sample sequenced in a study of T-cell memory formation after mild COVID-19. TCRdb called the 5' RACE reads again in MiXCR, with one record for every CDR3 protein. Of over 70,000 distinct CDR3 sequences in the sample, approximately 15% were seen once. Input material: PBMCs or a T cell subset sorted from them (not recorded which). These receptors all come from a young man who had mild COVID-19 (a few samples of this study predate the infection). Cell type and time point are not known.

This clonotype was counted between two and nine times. The CDR3 region is CASSQGTGGTNTEAFF. In DNA, the CDR3 is TGTGCCAGCAGCCAAGGGACAGGGGGGACGAACACTGAAGCTTTCTTT. The gene calls are TRBV3-1 and TRBJ1-1; 10 bases line up with TRBD1. The CDR3 is 16 residues long. From germline, CDR1 is LGHDT and CDR2 YNNKEL (reference sequence). The V and J ends lost 1 base and 1 base, in that order; junction bases with no gene match: 3.

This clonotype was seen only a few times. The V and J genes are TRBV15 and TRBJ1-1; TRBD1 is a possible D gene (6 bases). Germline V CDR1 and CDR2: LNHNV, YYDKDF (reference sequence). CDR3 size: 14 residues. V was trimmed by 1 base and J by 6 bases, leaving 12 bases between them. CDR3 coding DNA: TGTGCCACCAGCAGAGTGGGGGCCCGCGCTGAAGCTTTCTTT. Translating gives CATSRVGARAEAFF.

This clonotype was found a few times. CDR3 loop: CASSAGTALYEQYF. The CDR3 nucleotides are TGCGCCAGCAGCGCTGGGACAGCGCTTTACGAGCAGTACTTC. V and J are TRBV5-1 and TRBJ2-7; 7 nucleotides match TRBD1. CDR3 length: 14 amino acids. The V gene's germline CDR1 is SGHRS and CDR2 YFSETQ. With V trimmed by 4 bases and J by 4 bases, 8 bases remained unmatched. The full variable domain, its missing parts supplied by reference TRBV5-1 and TRBJ2-7, is KAGVTQTPRYLIKTRGQQVTLSCSPISGHRSVSWYQQTPGQGLQFLFEYFSETQRNKGNFPGRFSGRQFSNSRSEMNVSTLELGDSALYLCASSAGTALYEQYFGPGTRLTVT.

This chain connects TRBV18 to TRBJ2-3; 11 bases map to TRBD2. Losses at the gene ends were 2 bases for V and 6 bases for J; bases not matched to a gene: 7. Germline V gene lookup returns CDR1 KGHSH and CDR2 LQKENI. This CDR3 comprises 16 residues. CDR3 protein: CASSPSTSGGPDTQYF. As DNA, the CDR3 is TGTGCCAGCTCACCATCAACTAGCGGGGGACCTGATACGCAGTATTTT.

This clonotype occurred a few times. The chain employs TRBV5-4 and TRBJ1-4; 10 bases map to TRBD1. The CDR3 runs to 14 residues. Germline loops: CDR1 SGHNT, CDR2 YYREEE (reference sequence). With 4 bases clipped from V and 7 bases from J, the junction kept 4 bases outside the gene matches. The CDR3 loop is CASSRQGATEKLFF. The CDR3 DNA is TGTGCCAGCAGCAGACAGGGGGCGACTGAAAAACTGTTTTTT.

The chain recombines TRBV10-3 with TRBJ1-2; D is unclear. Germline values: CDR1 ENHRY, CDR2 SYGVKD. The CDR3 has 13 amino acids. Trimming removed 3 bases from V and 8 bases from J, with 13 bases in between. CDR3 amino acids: CAISEVWARGYTF. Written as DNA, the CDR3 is TGTGCCATCAGTGAAGTCTGGGCTCGAGGCTACACCTTC.

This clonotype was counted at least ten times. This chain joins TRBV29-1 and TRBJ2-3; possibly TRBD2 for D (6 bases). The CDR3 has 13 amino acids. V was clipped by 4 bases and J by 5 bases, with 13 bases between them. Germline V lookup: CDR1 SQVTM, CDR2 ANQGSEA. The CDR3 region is CSVVGGFVDTQYF. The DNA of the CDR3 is TGCAGCGTTGTTGGGGGGTTTGTAGATACGCAGTATTTT.

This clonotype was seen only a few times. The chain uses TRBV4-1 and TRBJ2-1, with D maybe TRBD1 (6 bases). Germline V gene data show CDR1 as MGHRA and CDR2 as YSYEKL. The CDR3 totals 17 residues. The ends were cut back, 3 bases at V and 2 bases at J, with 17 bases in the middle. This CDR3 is CASSHKVPGVPYNEQFF. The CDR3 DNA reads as TGCGCCAGCAGCCACAAGGTCCCAGGGGTCCCCTACAATGAGCAGTTCTTC.

The CDR3 reads CASSNDRGHEQFF. The CDR3 DNA follows: TGTGCCAGCAGCAATGACAGGGGCCATGAGCAGTTCTTC. The chain joins TRBV5-5 to TRBJ2-1, with 8 bases identical to TRBD1. The CDR3 contains 13 residues. CDR1 is SGHKS and CDR2 is YYEKEE in the germline V gene (reference sequence). The V gene end was trimmed by 4 bases and the J gene end by 8 bases; junction bases not matched to a gene: 5.

CDR3 residues: CASSLEDIRETQYF. CDR3 nucleotide sequence: TGTGCCAGCAGCTTGGAGGACATCAGGGAGACCCAGTACTTC. This chain links TRBV5-6 with TRBJ2-5, with D perhaps matching TRBD1 (5 bases). This CDR3 has 14 residues. Germline V gene sequence: CDR1 SGHDT, CDR2 YYEEEE. V lost 0 bases to trimming and J lost 5 bases, with 11 bases between them.

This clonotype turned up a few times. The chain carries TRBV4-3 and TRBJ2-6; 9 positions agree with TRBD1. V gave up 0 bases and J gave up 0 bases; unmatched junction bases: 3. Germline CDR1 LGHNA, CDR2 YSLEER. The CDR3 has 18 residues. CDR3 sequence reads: CASSQDWDRASGANVLTF. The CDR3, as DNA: TGCGCCAGCAGCCAAGACTGGGACAGGGCCTCTGGGGCCAACGTCCTGACTTTC.

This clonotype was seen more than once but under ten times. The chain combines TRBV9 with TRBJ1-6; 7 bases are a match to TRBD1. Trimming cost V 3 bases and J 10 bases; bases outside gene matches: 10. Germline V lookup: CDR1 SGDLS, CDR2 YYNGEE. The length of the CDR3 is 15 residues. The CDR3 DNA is TGTGCCAGCAGCGATGGGACAGCAAGTGGCTCACCCCTCCACTTT. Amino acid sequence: CASSDGTASGSPLHF.

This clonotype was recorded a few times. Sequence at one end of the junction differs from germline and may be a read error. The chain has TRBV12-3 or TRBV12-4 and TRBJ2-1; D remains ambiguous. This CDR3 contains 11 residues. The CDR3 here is CASSVYIEQFF. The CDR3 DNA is TGTGCCAGCAGTGTCTACATTGAGCAGTTCTTC.

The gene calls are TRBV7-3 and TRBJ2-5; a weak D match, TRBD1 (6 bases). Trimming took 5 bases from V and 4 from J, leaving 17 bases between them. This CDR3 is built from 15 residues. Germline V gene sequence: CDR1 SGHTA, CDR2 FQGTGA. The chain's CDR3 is CASSHGQSSLETQYF. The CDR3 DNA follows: TGTGCCAGCAGCCATGGACAGTCCTCCTTAGAGACCCAGTACTTC.

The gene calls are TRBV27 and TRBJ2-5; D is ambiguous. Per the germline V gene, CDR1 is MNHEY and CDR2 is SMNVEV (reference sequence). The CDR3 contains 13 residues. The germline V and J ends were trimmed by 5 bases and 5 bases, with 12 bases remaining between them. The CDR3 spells CASSLSPGETQYF. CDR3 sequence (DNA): TGTGCCAGCAGTCTCTCTCCCGGGGAGACCCAGTACTTC.

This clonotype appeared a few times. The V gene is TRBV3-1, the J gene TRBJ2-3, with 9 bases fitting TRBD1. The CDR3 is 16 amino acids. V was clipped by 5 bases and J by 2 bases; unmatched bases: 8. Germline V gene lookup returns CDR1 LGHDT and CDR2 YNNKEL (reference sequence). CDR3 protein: CASSEADRGDTDTQYF. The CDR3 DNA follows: TGTGCCAGCAGCGAAGCCGACAGGGGGGACACAGATACGCAGTATTTT.

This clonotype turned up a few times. As DNA, the CDR3 is TGTGCCACCAGTGATTTGGGGATGGGAGACAATGAGCAGTTCTTC. The encoded protein is CATSDLGMGDNEQFF. The chain combines TRBV24-1 with TRBJ2-1, with D perhaps matching TRBD2 (5 bases). CDR3 length equals 15 residues. CDR1 and CDR2 from the germline V gene are KGHDR and SFDVKD. Trimming removed 0 bases from V and 5 bases from J, with 10 bases in between.

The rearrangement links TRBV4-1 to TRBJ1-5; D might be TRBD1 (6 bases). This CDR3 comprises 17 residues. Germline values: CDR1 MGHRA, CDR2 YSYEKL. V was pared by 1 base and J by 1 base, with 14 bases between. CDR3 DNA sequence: TGCGCCAGCAGCCAAGTAGGGTTAACAGGGAGCAATCAGCCCCAGCATTTT. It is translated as CASSQVGLTGSNQPQHF.

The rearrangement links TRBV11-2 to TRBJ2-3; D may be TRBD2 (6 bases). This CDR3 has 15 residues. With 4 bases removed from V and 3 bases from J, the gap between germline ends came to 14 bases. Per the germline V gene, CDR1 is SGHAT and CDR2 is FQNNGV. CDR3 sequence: CASSSGGDRTDTQYF. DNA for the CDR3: TGTGCCAGCAGCTCAGGCGGGGATCGAACAGATACGCAGTATTTT.

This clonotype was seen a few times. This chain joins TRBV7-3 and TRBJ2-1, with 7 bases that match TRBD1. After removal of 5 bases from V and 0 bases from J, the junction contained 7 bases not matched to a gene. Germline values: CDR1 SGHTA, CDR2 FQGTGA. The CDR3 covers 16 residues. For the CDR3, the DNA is TGTGCCAGCAGCGGGACAGACTCAGGCTCCTACAATGAGCAGTTCTTC. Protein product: CASSGTDSGSYNEQFF.

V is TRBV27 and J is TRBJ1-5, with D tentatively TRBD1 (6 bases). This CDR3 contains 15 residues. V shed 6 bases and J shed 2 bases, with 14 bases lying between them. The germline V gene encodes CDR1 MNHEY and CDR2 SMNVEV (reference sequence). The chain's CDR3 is CASSLLGARNQPQHF. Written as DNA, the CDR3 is TGTGCCAGCAGCCTCCTGGGGGCGCGCAATCAGCCCCAGCATTTT.

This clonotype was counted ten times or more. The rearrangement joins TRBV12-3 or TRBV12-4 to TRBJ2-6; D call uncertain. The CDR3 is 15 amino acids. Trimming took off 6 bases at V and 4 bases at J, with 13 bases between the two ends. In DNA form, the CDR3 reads TGTGCCAGCAGCCCCCCAGCGTTCGGGGCCAACGTCCTGACTTTC. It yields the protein CASSPPAFGANVLTF.

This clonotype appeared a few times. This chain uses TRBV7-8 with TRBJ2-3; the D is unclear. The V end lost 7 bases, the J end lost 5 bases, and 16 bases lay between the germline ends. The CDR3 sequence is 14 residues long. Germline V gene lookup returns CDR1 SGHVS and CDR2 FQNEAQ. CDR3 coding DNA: TGTGCCAGCACTATTTGGGCGGTCGAAGATACGCAGTATTTT. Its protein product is CASTIWAVEDTQYF.

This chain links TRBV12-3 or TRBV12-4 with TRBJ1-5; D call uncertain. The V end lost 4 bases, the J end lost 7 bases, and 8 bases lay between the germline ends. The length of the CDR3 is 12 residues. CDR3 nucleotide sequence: TGTGCCAGCAGTTCGGATTCACAGCCCCAGCATTTT. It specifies CASSSDSQPQHF.

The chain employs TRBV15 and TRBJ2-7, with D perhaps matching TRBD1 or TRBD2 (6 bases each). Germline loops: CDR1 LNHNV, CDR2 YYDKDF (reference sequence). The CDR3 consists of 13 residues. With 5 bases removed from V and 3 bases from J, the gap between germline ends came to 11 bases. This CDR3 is CATSGAGHYEQYF. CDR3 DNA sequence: TGTGCCACCAGCGGCGCGGGACACTACGAGCAGTACTTC.

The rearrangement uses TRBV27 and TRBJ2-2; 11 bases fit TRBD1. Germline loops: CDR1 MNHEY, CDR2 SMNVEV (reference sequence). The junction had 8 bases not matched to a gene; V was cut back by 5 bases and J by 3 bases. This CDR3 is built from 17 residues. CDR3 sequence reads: CASSHGQGAMYTGELFF. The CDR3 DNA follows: TGTGCCAGCAGTCATGGACAGGGGGCGATGTACACCGGGGAGCTGTTTTTT.

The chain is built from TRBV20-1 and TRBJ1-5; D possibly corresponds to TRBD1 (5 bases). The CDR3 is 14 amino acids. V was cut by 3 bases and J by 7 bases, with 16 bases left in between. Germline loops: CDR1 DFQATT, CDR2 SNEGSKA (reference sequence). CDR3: CSASGGAASQPQHF. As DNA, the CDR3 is TGCAGTGCTAGTGGTGGGGCAGCGAGCCAGCCCCAGCATTTT.

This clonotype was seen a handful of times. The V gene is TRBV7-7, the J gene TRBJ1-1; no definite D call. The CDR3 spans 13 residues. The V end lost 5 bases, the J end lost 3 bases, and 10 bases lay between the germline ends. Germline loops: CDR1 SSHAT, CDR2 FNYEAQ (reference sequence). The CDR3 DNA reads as TGTGCCAGCAGCCCCGGTTCAGACACTGAAGCTTTCTTT. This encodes CASSPGSDTEAFF.

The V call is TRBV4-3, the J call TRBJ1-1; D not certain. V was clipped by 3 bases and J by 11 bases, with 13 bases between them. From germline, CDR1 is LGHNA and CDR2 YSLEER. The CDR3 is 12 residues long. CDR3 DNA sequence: TGCGCCAGCAGCCAGGATGGACTCTGGGCTTTCTTT. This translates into CASSQDGLWAFF.